This TCR beta chain was sequenced during a study of blood T cell repertoires in COVID-19 (TCRdb year 2020). For context, the study as a whole: Collaborator samples came from the United States, Italy and Spain and covered acute and convalescent phases of COVID-19. The material from the prospective study consisted of cDNA or gDNA derived from T cells, B-cell-depleted T cells, or PBMCs. Subjects who had been exposed to COVID-19, were actively infected with it, or had recovered from it provided the deeply sampled blood TCRbeta repertoires that made up the dataset. A freely available public database, intended as a resource for researchers studying the immune response to SARS-CoV-2, is where the repertoires were released. The samples were drawn from the first 160 participants of the ongoing ImmuneRACE study and from 1,254 subjects provided by 6 global collaborators. The sample metadata nearly always contained a de-identified subject ID, COVID-19 status, age in years and sex. Where available, HLA class I and class II types were obtained from metadata supplied by the sample provider rather than from assay-based typing.

The CDR3 runs 13 residues from the cysteine to the phenylalanine. The kept DNA is CDR3 alone, 39 bases in frame from the first base. Taken from the germline V gene (reference sequence), the CDR1 and CDR2 loops are LNHDA and SQIVND. For this chain, trimming is 8 bases at the V end and 4 bases at the J end, and the number of junction bases without a gene match is 5. TCRbeta CDR3 regions were amplified from genomic DNA by means of the immunoSEQ Assay, a bias-controlled multiplex PCR. As for the authors' bioinformatics: The number of nucleated cells in each sample was estimated from the amplification of reference gene primers within the assay. To quantify the absolute abundance of each unique TCRbeta CDR3 rearrangement, sequence reads were collapsed and filtered. For each sample, productive Simpson clonality was calculated by taking the square root of Simpson's diversity index across productive rearrangements. Held by TCRdb, this immuneACCESS table contains in-frame sequences only and omits some clones. Under half of the omission traces to an unresolved V gene where checked; the cause of the rest is unknown. The DNA was the basis for D and trimming; V, J and clone size are from that table. The table for this sample lists approximately 260,000 clones; roughly 87% of them were counted only once. Around 6% of the sample is taken by the ten largest.

Study-wide conclusions, independent of this receptor: The quantity of clinical and demographic metadata differed by source and by participant and was supplied without curation.

Participants in the prospective study were enrolled through a virtual design, were aged 18 to 89 years, and lived in approximately 25 United States geographic areas. Cohort assignment in the prospective study relied on participant-reported clinical history from a screening survey and a study questionnaire. In the prospective study, whole blood, serum and a nasopharyngeal or oropharyngeal swab were collected from each participant by mobile phlebotomists. Additional blood draws and questionnaires over an approximately two-month period could optionally be provided by prospective study participants. Prospective study blood samples were shipped either frozen or at room temperature before DNA extraction. This clone was found once. What antigen it recognizes has not been identified. Base quality data are lacking; no much larger clone is found one base away.

This chain is built from TRBV19 and TRBJ1-5; 7 bases in between match TRBD1. The sample consisted of PBMCs or T cells enriched from blood (not recorded which). The source of this sequence is a woman aged 30 to 39 with acute COVID-19. Here the CDR3 is given as CASGTDLNQPQHF. The DNA sequence is as follows: TGTGCCAGTGGGACAGACCTAAATCAGCCCCAGCATTTT.